This T cell receptor beta chain was profiled in a study of shared clonotypes between healthy human individuals (TCRdb year 2020). Regarding the complete study: A couple of women and three men aged 18 to 49 years were included in the cohort. Per donor, three plates each were used for CD4 naive and CD4 memory, two for CD8 naive, and one for CD8 memory. The study deeply sequenced blood TCR repertoires of about five healthy adults to estimate repertoire size and the extent of clonotype sharing between individuals. Libraries were prepared and TCR repertoires were sequenced by different laboratories using diverse techniques, in order to increase sequencing depth and limit assay-specific biases. Leukapheresis yielded between about 0.85 and 10 billion PBMCs per donor.

As concerns this clone: No antigen is known for it. The input lacks base qualities; no much larger clone sits a single base away.

Using the deep immunoSEQ assay, multiplex PCR amplified TCR CDR3 regions from genomic DNA. Genomic DNA extracted from each cell subset was distributed evenly over all wells of several immunoSEQ 96-well plates, and each plate served as one replicate. For sorted subsets, each replicate PCR was loaded with 200 ng genomic DNA, equivalent to approximately 33,000 T cell genomes. The purified libraries were quantified using a Qubit 3.0 fluorometer, sized with a Bioanalyzer 2100, and then quantified again using the KAPA Library Quantification kit. Each immunoSEQ 96-well plate was sequenced on its own single-read 150-cycle Illumina NextSeq 550 flow cell. The paper's data handling went like this. The immunoSEQ output contained only junctional sequences without quality scores, so filtering could not match that applied to full-length reads. To assign V/J genes and CDR3, sequences were annotated against IMGT germline references using PyIR, a Python wrapper for IgBLAST v1.9. Any read was removed if the V/J assignment was weak (E-value above 1e-6), the CDR3 was missing, or the read contained stop codons, out-of-frame junctions, or ambiguous translated residues. V3J clonotypes were defined by identical inferred V gene, J gene, and CDR3 amino acid sequence. Percentage overlap between repertoires was calculated by dividing the number of shared unique clonotypes by the size of the smaller repertoire. Three approaches were used to assess repertoire richness: RTK rarefaction, the Chao1 estimator, and Recon v2.1 estimates of unobserved clonotypes. For all TCRbeta clonotypes obtained by the gDNA method from a handful of donors, generation probabilities were computed with OLGA. TCRdb took this table from immuneACCESS and kept in-frame rearrangements with V and J called. Such tables lack part of the clones; where checked against another copy, unresolved V genes explain under half of the gap, and the rest is unexplained. D and trimming come from the DNA, and the V and J calls and clone size come from that table. Here the sample has roughly 2.6 million clones; around 90% occur a single time. Under 0.15% of the sample goes to the ten largest clones.

The CDR3 sequence holds 18 residues, the cysteine and phenylalanine included. Solely the CDR3 DNA is kept, with 54 bases framed from the first base. Clipping removes 1 base from V and 0 bases from J, with 12 as the unmatched junction base count. The germline V gene encodes CDR1 SGHDT and CDR2 YYEEEE. Overall study results and their limits: Because the study included a small number of donors, the genetic and exposure-history diversity represented was limited. Sharing across a handful of donors was observed for around 4.8% of naive CD4, under 4% of naive CD8, roughly 2.4% of memory CD4, and around 0.44% of memory CD8 clonotypes. Estimated clonotype richness was generally larger for naive than for memory subsets. Even with the large sequencing depth, rarefaction of the sorted-subset datasets indicated that sequencing was incomplete. Higher generation probabilities were observed for clonotypes shared by all four sorted-subset donors than for non-shared clonotypes. Only blood was sampled, and tissue TCR repertoires likely differ from those in blood. Pairwise subsampling indicated that sequencing depth was expected to affect the degree of clonotype sharing among donors.

Healthy HIV-negative adults with no recently reported acute infections or vaccinations were included as donors. Every donor was a Caucasian adult living in Nashville, Tennessee, USA. CD4+ T cells were enriched by magnetic negative selection; naive cells were then positively selected on CD45RA, and the negative fraction formed the memory subset. Blood was collected by leukapheresis, and PBMCs were isolated by Ficoll-Histopaque density gradient centrifugation and then cryopreserved in liquid nitrogen vapor phase. Analytical flow cytometry was used to check the purity and quantity of every magnetically sorted T cell population. Each sorted fraction had its genomic DNA isolated and then quantified by UV absorbance on a Nanodrop 2000c.

Sample: naive CD4+ T cells sorted from blood. The cell subset or site tag for this specimen amounts to: CD45RA+ positively selected. The chain couples TRBV5-6 to TRBJ2-5; a stretch of 7 junction bases matches TRBD1. The sequence was collected from a man aged 18 to 29 in good health. The bases are TGTGCCAGCAGCTTGAGGTGGGACAGTAAGACGTACCAAGAGACCCAGTACTTC. It encodes CASSLRWDSKTYQETQYF.